Here is one T cell receptor beta chain with its context. Donors were Caucasian adults residing in Nashville, Tennessee, USA. These data originate in a study of shared clonotypes between healthy human individuals. Measured with immunoSEQ multiplex PCR; TCRdb has only the in-frame clones, and not every one. Among 300,000 to 350,000 clones listed, roughly 80% were seen once. The V gene end was trimmed by 6 bases and the J gene end by 1 base; junction bases not matched to a gene: 4. This CDR3 has 14 amino acids. Germline CDR1 is LGHNT and CDR2 is FRNRAP. The TCR was taken from a man aged 25-45 years in good health. Material: memory CD4+ T cells sorted from blood. As for subset: CD45RA-negative fraction. The chain recombines TRBV12-5 with TRBJ2-3, with 7 bases identical to TRBD1. The CDR3 nucleotides are TGTGCTAGTGGGAAGGGGGCTCGCACAGATACGCAGTATTTT. This gives the protein CASGKGARTDTQYF.